This T cell receptor (beta chain) was captured in a study of blood T cell repertoires in COVID-19 (dated by TCRdb to the early 2020s). In terms of the full investigation: Samples covering the acute and convalescent phases of COVID-19 were provided by collaborators in the United States, Italy and Spain. The prospective study material was composed of cDNA or gDNA derived from T cells, B-cell-depleted T cells, or PBMCs. Deeply sampled blood TCRbeta repertoires from subjects exposed to, actively infected with, or recovered from COVID-19 were included in the dataset. The repertoires were released in a freely available public database meant as a resource for research on the immune response to SARS-CoV-2. The samples were drawn from the first 160 participants of the ongoing ImmuneRACE study and from over a thousand subjects provided by 6 global collaborators. Nearly every sample came with metadata listing a de-identified subject ID, COVID-19 status, age in years and sex. HLA class I and class II types, where available, came from metadata supplied by the sample provider rather than from assay-based typing. Results and caveats for the whole study, not just this receptor: The quantity of clinical and demographic metadata differed by source and by participant and was supplied without curation.

CDR1 and CDR2 are read off the germline V gene as SNHLY and FYNNEI. V gives up 5 bases and J gives up 0 bases, and the segment between their germline ends measures 4 bases. Reading from cysteine to phenylalanine, the CDR3 counts 12 amino acids. Of the read, only the CDR3 DNA is kept; its 36 bases are in frame from base 1. This clone was detected many times. Its antigen specificity is not known. Per-nucleotide qualities are absent, and no much larger clonotype sits a single base away. The immunoSEQ Assay, a bias-controlled multiplex PCR, was used to amplify TCRbeta CDR3 regions from genomic DNA. Per the original workflow: Nucleated cell counts per sample were estimated from amplification of reference gene primers within the assay. To quantify the absolute abundance of each unique TCRbeta CDR3 rearrangement, sequence reads were collapsed and filtered. For each sample, productive Simpson clonality was calculated as the square root of Simpson's diversity index across productive rearrangements. TCRdb took over this immuneACCESS table, retaining in-frame rearrangements with V and J assigned. Such tables are incomplete; in checked studies, under half of the missing clones stem from an unresolved V gene, and the remainder is unexplained. That table supplies the V and J calls and clone size; D and trimming were determined from the DNA. In all, the sample holds 100,000 to 150,000 clones, and roughly 88% of those were seen once. The ten largest clones represent roughly 1.2% of the sample.

Collaborating institutions collected whole blood in K2EDTA tubes following their own protocols. For TCRbeta analysis, collaborators shipped samples as frozen whole blood, isolated PBMCs, or DNA extracted from either of those sample types. The sequence joins TRBV2 to TRBJ1-2; the D segment cannot be called with confidence. The sequenced sample consisted of peripheral blood. This clonotype was obtained from a woman of 80 years or more with acute or convalescent COVID-19. The sequenced DNA: TGTGCCAGCAGTACAACTAACTATGGCTACACCTTC. It encodes CASSTTNYGYTF.